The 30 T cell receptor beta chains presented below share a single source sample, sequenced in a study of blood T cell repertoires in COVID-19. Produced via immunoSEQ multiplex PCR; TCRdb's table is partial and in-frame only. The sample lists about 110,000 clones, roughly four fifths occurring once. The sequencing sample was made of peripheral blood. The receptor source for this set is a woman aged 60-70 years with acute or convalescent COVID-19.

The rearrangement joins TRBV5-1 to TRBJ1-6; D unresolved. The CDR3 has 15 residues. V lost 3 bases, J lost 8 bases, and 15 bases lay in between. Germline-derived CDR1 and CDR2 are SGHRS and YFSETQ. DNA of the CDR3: TGCGCCAGCAGCTACGGTCCAGGATACGATTCACCCCTCCACTTT. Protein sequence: CASSYGPGYDSPLHF.

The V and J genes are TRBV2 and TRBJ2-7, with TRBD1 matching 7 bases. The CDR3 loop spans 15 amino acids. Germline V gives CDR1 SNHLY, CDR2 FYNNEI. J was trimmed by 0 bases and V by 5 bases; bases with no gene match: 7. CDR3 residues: CASSFRDSSSYEQYF. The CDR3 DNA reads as TGTGCCAGCAGTTTCCGGGACAGTAGCTCCTACGAGCAGTACTTC.

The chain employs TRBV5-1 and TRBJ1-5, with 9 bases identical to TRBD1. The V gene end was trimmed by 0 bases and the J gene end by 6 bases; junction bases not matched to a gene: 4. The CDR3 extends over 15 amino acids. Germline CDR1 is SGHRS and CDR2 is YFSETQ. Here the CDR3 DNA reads TGCGCCAGCAGCTTGGCCGAGGGACAGGGTCAGCCCCAGCATTTT. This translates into CASSLAEGQGQPQHF.

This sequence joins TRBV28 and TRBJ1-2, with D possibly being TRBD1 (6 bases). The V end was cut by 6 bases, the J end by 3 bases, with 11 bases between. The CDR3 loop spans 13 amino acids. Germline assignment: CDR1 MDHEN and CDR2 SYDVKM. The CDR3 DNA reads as TGTGCCAGCAGATCAGGGGTGGACTATGGCTACACCTTC. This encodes CASRSGVDYGYTF.

As DNA, the CDR3 is TGTGCCAGCAGCAAAGGTACCAGCGGATCCCTCAGGGGGCATGAAAAACTGTTTTTT. Translation gives CASSKGTSGSLRGHEKLFF. The gene calls are TRBV21-1 and TRBJ1-4; the DNA was not used to check the table's D call, TRBD1. TRBV21-1 is reported as a pseudogene. The CDR3 has 19 residues.

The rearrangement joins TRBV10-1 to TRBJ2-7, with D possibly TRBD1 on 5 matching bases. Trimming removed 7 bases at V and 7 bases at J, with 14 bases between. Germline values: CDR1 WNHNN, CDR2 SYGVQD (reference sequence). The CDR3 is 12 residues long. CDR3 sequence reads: CASKTASEEQYF. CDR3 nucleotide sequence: TGCGCCAGCAAGACAGCATCCGAGGAGCAGTACTTC.

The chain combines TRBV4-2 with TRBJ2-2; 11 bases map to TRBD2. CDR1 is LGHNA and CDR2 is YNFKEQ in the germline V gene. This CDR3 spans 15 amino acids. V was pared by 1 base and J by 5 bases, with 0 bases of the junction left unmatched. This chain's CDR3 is CASSQGLAGTGELFF. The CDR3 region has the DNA TGTGCCAGCAGCCAAGGACTAGCGGGGACCGGGGAGCTGTTTTTT.

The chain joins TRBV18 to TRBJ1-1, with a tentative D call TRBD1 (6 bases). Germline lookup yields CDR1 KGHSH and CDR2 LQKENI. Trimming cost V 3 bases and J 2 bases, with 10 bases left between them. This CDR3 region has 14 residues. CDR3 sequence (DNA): TGTGCCAGCTCACCCAGGACAGTTAACACTGAAGCTTTCTTT. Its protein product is CASSPRTVNTEAFF.

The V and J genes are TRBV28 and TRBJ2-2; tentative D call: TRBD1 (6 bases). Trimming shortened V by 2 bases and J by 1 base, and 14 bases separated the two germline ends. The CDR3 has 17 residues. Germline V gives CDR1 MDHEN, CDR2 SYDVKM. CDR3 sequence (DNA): TGTGCCAGCAGTTTAAGGCAGGGGAATAGGAACACCGGGGAGCTGTTTTTT. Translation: CASSLRQGNRNTGELFF.

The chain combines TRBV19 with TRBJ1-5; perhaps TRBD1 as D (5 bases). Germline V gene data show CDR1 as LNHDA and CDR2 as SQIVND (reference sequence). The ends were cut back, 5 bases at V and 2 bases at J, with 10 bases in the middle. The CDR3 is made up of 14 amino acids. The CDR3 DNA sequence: TGTGCCAGTAGTCTCCAGGGTGGCAATCAGCCCCAGCATTTT. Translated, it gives CASSLQGGNQPQHF.

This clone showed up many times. As DNA, the CDR3 is TGTGCCAGCAGCTCAGGGGGGTTTGGCAATTCACCCCTCCACTTT. Its protein product is CASSSGGFGNSPLHF. V gene TRBV2 combines with J gene TRBJ1-6; 7 nucleotides line up with TRBD1. Germline V lookup: CDR1 SNHLY, CDR2 FYNNEI. The CDR3 is 15 amino acids. Germline trimming cut 6 bases from V and 7 bases from J; bases unmatched to any gene: 9.

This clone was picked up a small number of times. Here the CDR3 reads CASSQDRLPADTQYF. In DNA form, the CDR3 reads TGCGCCAGCAGCCAAGATCGACTCCCGGCCGATACGCAGTATTTT. This rearrangement joins TRBV4-3 to TRBJ2-3; D call uncertain. Germline loops: CDR1 LGHNA, CDR2 YSLEER. The V gene lost 0 bases and the J gene lost 6 bases, with 13 bases spanning the gap. This CDR3 has 15 amino acids.

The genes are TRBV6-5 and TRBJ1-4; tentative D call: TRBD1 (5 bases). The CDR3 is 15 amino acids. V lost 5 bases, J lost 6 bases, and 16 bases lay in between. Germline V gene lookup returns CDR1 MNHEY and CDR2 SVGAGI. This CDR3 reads CASSPNSGTYEKLFF. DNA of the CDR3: TGTGCCAGCAGTCCTAACTCCGGGACTTATGAAAAACTGTTTTTT.

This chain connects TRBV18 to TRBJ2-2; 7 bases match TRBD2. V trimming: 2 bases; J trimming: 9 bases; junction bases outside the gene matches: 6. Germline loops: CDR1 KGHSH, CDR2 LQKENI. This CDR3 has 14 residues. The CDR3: CASSPGRGSRELFF. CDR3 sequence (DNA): TGTGCCAGCTCACCAGGGAGGGGCTCGAGGGAGCTGTTTTTT.

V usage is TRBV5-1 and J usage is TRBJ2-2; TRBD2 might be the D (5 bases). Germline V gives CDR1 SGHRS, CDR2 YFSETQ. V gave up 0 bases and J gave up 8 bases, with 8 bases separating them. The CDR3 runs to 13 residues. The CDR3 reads CASSLAPGGELFF. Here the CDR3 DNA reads TGCGCCAGCAGCTTGGCCCCGGGAGGGGAGCTGTTTTTT.

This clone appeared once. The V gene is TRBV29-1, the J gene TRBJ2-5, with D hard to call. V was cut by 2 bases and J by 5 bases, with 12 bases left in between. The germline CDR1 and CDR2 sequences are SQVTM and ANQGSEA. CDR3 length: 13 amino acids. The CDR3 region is CSVEYNIWETQYF. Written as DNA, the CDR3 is TGCAGCGTTGAATATAACATTTGGGAGACCCAGTACTTC.

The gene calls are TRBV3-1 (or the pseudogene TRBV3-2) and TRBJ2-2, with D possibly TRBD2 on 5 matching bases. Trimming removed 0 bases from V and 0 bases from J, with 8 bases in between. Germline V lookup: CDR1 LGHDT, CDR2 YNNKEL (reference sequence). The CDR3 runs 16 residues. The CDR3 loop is CASSQEEVTNTGELFF. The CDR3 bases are TGTGCCAGCAGCCAAGAGGAGGTCACGAACACCGGGGAGCTGTTTTTT.

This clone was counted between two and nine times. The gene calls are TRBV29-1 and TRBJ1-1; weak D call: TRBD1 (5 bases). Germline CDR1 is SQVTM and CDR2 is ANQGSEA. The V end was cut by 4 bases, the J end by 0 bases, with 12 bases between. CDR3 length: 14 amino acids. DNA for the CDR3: TGCAGCGTTGGGAGGGGATATCTGAACACTGAAGCTTTCTTT. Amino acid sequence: CSVGRGYLNTEAFF.

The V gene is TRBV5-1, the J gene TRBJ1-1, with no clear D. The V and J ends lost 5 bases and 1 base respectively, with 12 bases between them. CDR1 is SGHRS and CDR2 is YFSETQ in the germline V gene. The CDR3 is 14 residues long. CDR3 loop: CASSYGLRNTEAFF. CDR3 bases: TGCGCCAGCAGTTACGGACTAAGGAACACTGAAGCTTTCTTT.

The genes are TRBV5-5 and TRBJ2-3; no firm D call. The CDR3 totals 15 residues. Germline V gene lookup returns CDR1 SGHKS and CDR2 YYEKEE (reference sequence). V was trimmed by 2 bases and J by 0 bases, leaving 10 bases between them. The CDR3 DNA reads TGTGCCAGCAGCTTCCAGCGCACTAGCACAGATACGCAGTATTTT. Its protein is CASSFQRTSTDTQYF.

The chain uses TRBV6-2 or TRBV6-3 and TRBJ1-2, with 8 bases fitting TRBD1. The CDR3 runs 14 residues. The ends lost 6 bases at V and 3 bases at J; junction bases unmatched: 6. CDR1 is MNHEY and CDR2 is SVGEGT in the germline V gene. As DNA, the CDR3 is TGTGCCAGCAGCCGGACAGGGTTTGACTATGGCTACACCTTC. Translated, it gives CASSRTGFDYGYTF.

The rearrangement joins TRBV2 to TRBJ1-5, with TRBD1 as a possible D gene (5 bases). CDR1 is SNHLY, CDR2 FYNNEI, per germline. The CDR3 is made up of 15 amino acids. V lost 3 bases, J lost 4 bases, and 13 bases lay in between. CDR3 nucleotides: TGTGCCAGCAGTGATTTTGGGGCGGCGAATCAGCCCCAGCATTTT. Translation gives CASSDFGAANQPQHF.

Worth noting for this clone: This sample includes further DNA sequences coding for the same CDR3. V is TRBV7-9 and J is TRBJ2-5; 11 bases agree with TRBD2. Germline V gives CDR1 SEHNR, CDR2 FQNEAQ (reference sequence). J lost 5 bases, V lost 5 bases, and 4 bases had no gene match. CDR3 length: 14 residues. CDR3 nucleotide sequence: TGTGCCAGCAGCCCGGGACTAGCGGAGGAGACCCAGTACTTC. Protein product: CASSPGLAEETQYF.

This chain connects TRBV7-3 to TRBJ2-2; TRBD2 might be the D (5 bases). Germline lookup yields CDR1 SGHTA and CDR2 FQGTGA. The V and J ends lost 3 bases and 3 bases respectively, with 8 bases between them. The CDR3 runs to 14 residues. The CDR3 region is CASSFGGYTGELFF. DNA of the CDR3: TGTGCCAGCAGCTTTGGAGGCTACACCGGGGAGCTGTTTTTT.

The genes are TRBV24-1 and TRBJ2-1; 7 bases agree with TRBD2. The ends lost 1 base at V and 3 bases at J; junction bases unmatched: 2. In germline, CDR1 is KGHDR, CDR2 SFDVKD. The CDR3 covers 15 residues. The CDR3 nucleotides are TGTGCCACCAGTGATTTCGGCGGGGGCTACAATGAGCAGTTCTTC. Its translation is CATSDFGGGYNEQFF.

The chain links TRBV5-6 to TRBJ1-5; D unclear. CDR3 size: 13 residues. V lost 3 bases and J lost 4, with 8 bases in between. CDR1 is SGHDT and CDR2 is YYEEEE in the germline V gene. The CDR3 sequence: CASSSRENQPQHF. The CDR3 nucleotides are TGTGCCAGCAGCTCTAGGGAGAATCAGCCCCAGCATTTT. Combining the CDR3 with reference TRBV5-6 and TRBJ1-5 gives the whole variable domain DAGVTQSPTHLIKTRGQQVTLRCSPKSGHDTVSWYQQALGQGPQFIFQYYEEEERQRGNFPDRFSGHQFPNYSSELNVNALLLGDSALYLCASSSRENQPQHFGDGTRLSIL.

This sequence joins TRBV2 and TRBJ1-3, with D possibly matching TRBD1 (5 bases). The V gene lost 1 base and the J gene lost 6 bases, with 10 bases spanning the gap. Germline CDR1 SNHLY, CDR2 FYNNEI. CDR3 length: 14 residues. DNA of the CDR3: TGTGCCAGCAGTGAAGGGGGGGTGGTAAACACCATATATTTT. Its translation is CASSEGGVVNTIYF.

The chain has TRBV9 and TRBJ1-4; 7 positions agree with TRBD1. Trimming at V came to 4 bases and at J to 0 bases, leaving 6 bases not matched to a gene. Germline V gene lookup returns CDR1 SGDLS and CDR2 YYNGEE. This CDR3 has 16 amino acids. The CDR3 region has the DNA TGTGCCAGCAGCCCCGGGACAGACACAACTAATGAAAAACTGTTTTTT. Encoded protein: CASSPGTDTTNEKLFF.

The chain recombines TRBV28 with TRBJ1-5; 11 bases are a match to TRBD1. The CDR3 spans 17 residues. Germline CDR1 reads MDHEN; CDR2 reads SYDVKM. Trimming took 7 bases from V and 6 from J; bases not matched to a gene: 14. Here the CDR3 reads CASNPPGQGASAQPQHF. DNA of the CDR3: TGTGCCAGCAATCCCCCAGGACAGGGGGCTTCGGCTCAGCCCCAGCATTTT.

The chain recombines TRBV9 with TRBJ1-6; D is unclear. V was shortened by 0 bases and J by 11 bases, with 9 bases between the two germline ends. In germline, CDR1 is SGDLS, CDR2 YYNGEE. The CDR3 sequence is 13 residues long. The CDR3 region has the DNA TGTGCCAGCAGCGTAGACGGTTTGGCACCCCTCCACTTT. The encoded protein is CASSVDGLAPLHF.